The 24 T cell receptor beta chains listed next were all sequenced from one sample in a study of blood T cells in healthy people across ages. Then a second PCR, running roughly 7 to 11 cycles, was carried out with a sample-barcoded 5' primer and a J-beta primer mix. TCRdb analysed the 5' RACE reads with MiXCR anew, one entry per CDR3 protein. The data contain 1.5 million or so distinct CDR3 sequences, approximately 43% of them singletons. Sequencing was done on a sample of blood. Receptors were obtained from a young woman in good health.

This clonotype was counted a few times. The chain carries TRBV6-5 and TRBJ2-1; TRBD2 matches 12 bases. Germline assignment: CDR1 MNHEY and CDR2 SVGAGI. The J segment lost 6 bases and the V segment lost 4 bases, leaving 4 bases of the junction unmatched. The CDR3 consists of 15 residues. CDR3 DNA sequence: TGTGCCAGCAGTTCGGAGACTAGCGGGGGCAATGAGCAGTTCTTC. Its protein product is CASSSETSGGNEQFF.

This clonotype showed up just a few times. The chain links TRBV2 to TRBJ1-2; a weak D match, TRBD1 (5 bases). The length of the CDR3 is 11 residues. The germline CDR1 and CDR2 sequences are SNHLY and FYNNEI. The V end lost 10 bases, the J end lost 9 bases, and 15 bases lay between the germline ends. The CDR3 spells CATSGYRRYTF. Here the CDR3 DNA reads TGTGCCACCTCAGGGTACCGGCGCTACACCTTC.

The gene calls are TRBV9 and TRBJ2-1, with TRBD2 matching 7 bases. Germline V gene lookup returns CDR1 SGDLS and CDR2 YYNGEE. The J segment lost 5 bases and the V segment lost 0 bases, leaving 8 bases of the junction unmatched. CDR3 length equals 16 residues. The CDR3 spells CASSVAFGLDDNEQFF. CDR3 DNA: TGTGCCAGCAGCGTAGCCTTCGGACTAGATGACAATGAGCAGTTCTTC.

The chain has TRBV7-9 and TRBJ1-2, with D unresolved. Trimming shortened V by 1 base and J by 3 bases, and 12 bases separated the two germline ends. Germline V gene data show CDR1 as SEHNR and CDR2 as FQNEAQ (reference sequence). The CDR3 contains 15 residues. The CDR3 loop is CASSLGDLSHYGYTF. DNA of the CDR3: TGTGCCAGCAGCTTAGGGGATTTGTCCCACTATGGCTACACCTTC.

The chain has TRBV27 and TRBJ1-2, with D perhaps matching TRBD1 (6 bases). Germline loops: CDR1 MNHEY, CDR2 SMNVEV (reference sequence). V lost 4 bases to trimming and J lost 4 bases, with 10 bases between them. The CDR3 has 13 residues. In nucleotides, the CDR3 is TGTGCCAGCAGTTCGGGGGCGGGCTATGGCTACACCTTC. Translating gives CASSSGAGYGYTF.

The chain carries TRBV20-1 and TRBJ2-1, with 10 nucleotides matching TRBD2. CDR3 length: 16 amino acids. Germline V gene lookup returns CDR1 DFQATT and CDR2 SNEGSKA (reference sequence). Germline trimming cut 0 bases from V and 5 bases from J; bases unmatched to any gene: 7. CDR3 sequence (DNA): TGCAGTGCTAGAGATGTCAGAGCGGGGGGGCACAATGAGCAGTTCTTC. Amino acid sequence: CSARDVRAGGHNEQFF.

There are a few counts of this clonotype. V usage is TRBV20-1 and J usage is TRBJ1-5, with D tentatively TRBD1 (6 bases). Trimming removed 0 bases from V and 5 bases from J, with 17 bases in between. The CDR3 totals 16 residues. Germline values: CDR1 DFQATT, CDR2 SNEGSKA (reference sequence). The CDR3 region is CSARDQGRSYYQPQHF. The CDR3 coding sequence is TGCAGTGCTAGAGACCAGGGGCGGTCGTATTATCAGCCCCAGCATTTT.

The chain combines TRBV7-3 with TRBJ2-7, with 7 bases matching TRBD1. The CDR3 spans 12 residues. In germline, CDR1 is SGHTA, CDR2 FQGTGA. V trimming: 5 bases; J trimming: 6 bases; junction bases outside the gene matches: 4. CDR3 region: CASSMTGPEQYF. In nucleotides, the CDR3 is TGTGCCAGCAGCATGACAGGGCCCGAGCAGTACTTC.

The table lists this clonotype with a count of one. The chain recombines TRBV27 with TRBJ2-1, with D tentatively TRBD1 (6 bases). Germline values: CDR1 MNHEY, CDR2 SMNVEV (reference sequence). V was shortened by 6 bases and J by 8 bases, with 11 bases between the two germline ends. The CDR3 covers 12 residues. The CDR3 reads CASRSQGYEQFF. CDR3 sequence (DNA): TGTGCCAGCAGGTCACAGGGATATGAGCAGTTCTTC.

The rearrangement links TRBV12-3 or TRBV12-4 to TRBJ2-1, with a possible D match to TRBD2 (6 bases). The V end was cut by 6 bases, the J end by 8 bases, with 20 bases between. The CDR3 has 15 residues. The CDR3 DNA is TGTGCCAGCAGCGAACTAGCACGGGGGTATGATGAGCAGTTCTTC. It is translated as CASSELARGYDEQFF.

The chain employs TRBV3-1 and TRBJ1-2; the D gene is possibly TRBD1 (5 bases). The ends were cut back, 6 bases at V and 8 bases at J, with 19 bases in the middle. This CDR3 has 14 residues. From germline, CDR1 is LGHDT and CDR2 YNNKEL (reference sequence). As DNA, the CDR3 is TGTGCCAGCAGTCTTCGACAGAGCAGTAAAGGCTACACCTTC. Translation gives CASSLRQSSKGYTF.

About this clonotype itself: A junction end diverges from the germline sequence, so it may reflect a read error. The CDR3 nucleotides are TGTGCCACCAGCAGAGATCGTAACGGCCTCAACTATGGCCACACCTTC. The encoded protein is CATSRDRNGLNYGHTF. The chain combines TRBV15 with TRBJ1-2; D remains unclear. Germline loops: CDR1 LNHNV, CDR2 YYDKDF (reference sequence). The CDR3 has 16 amino acids.

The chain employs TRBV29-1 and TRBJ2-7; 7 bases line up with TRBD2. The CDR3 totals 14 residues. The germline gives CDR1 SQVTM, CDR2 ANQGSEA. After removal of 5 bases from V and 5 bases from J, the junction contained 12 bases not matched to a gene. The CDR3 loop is CSVIGRAGIHEQYF. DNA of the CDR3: TGCAGCGTTATTGGACGAGCGGGAATCCACGAGCAGTACTTC.

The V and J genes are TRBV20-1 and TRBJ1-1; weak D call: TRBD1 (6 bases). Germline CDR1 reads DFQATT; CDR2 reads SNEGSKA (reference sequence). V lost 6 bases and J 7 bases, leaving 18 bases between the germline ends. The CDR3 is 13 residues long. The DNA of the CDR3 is TGCAGTGCCAGTACAGGGATGGGGGATGAAGCTTTCTTT. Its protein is CSASTGMGDEAFF.

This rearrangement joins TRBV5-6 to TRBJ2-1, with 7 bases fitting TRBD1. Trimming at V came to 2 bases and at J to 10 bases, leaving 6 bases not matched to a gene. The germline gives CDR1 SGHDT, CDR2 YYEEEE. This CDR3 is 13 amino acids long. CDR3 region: CASSFTGAREQFF. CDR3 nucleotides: TGTGCCAGCAGCTTTACAGGGGCAAGAGAGCAGTTCTTC.

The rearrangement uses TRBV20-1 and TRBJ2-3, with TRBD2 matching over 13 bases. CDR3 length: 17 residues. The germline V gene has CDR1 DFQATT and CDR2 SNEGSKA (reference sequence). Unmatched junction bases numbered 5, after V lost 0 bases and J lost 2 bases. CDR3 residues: CSARELAGGPLTDTQYF. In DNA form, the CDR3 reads TGCAGTGCTAGAGAACTAGCGGGAGGGCCTCTCACAGATACGCAGTATTTT.

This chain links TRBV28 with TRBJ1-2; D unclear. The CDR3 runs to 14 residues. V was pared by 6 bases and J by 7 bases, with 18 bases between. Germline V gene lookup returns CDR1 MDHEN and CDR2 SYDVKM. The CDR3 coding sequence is TGTGCCAGCAGCCCGGTTATGGGGTTAGGTGGCTACACCTTC. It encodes CASSPVMGLGGYTF.

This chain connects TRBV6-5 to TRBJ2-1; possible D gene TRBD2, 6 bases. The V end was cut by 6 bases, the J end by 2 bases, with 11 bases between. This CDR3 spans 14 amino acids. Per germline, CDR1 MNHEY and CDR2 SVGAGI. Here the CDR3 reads CASRPGSTYNEQFF. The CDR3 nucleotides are TGTGCCAGCAGGCCCGGGAGTACCTACAATGAGCAGTTCTTC.

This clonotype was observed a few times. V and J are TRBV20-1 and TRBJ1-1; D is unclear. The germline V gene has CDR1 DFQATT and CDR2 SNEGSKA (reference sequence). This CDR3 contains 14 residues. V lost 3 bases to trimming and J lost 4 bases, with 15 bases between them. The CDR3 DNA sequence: TGCAGTGCTAGGGCCAGCACGCTGCTCACTGAAGCTTTCTTT. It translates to CSARASTLLTEAFF.

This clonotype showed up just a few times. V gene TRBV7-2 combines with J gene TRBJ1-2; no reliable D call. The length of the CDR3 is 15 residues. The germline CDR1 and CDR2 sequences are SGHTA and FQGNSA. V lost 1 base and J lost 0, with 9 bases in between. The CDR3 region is CASSLVRVANYGYTF. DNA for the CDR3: TGTGCCAGCAGCTTAGTTAGGGTAGCTAACTATGGCTACACCTTC.

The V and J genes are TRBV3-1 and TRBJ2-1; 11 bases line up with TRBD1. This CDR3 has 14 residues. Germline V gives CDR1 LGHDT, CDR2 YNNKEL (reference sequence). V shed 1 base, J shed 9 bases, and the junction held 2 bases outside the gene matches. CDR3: CASSQAGTGGEQFF. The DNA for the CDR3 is TGTGCCAGCAGCCAAGCTGGGACAGGGGGTGAGCAGTTCTTC.

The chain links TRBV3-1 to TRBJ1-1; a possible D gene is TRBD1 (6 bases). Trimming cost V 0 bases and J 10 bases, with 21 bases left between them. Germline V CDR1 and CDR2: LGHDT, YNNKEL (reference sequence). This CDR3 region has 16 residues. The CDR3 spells CASSQDFTGTNPVAFF. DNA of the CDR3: TGTGCCAGCAGCCAAGACTTCACAGGGACGAACCCTGTAGCTTTCTTT.

CDR3 bases: TGTGCCAGCAGCTATGGGAAAACGAGGAACACAGATACGCAGTATTTT. Translating gives CASSYGKTRNTDTQYF. The rearrangement uses TRBV13 and TRBJ2-3; D is unresolved. The CDR3 extends over 16 amino acids. Trimming left V 4 bases short and J 2 bases short, with 16 bases between. Germline CDR1 reads PRHDT; CDR2 reads FYEKMQ (reference sequence).

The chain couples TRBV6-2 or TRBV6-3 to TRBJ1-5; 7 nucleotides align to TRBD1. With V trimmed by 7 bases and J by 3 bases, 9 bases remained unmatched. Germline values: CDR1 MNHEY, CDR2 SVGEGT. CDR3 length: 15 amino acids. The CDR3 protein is CASTPQGYSNQPQHF. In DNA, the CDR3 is TGTGCCAGCACTCCACAGGGGTATTCCAATCAGCCCCAGCATTTT.